The TCR beta chain under discussion was sequenced for a study of T cell responses to AZD1222 COVID-19 vaccine. The study's findings and limits: Spike regions recognized by vaccine-associated CD4 TCRs spanned the protein, led by 160-218 and 743-854.

V shed 2 bases and J shed 4 bases, with 9 bases lying between them. Per germline, CDR1 SGHRS and CDR2 YFSETQ. The CDR3 totals 14 residues. TCRdb's copy holds only in-frame clones and misses some; the assay was immunoSEQ multiplex PCR. The table has approximately 100,000 clones, 90% seen once. Points on this clone: Its target is not known.

This receptor was identified in an adult in good health. This chain links TRBV5-1 with TRBJ1-4; TRBD1 is a possible D gene (5 bases). This material consisted of peripheral blood, taken on day 0 of AZD1222 vaccination. The CDR3 is CASSFRGNNEKLFF. The CDR3, as DNA: TGCGCCAGCAGCTTTAGGGGCAATAATGAAAAACTGTTTTTT.